What follows describes a single T cell receptor beta chain. The junction differs from germline at one of its ends, possibly a read error. Germline V lookup: CDR1 MNHNS, CDR2 SASEGT. The CDR3 runs 12 residues. TCRdb independently ran MiXCR on the PCR reads; one entry per CDR3 protein. The data contain roughly 3,200 distinct CDR3 sequences, less than 75% of them singletons. This sample stems from a study of CD4 and CD8 cells across lung adenocarcinoma regions. The TCR originated in a female donor with lung adenocarcinoma. The CD4 and CD8 labels of this study may be unreliable. Sequencing used CD8+ T cells from the margin of a lung tumor. The rearrangement uses TRBV6-1 and TRBJ2-2; TRBD2 is a possible D gene (5 bases). The CDR3 DNA reads TGTGCCAGCAGTGCGACAACCGGGGAGCTGTTCTTT. Translated: CASSATTGELFF.